Below are 4 T cell receptor beta chains sequenced from a single sample in a study of preoperative IRX-2 immunotherapy in early breast cancer. Produced via immunoSEQ multiplex PCR; TCRdb's table is partial and in-frame only. Of about 98,000 clones in the sample, more than 80% were seen once. Sample treatment: preoperative locoregional IRX-2 cytokine immunotherapy. The specimen was tumor tissue, collected after IRX-2 immunotherapy. These receptors came from a human donor with breast cancer.

This clone was seen only a few times. V and J are TRBV18 and TRBJ2-1; D gene uncertain. V shed 5 bases and J shed 9 bases, with 11 bases lying between them. Germline CDR1 KGHSH, CDR2 LQKENI. The CDR3 consists of 12 residues. CDR3 bases: TGTGCCAGCTCATCATTGGATGTTGAGCAGTTCTTC. Protein sequence: CASSSLDVEQFF.

The chain employs TRBV6-8 and TRBJ1-4; the match to TRBD1 covers 7 bases. This CDR3 is 14 amino acids long. V lost 5 bases, J lost 8 bases, and 8 bases stayed unmatched. CDR1 and CDR2 (germline): MNHGY, SAAAGT. The CDR3 DNA reads as TGTGCCAGCAGTCCCAGGGGGTGGGGCGAAAAACTGTTTTTT. As protein: CASSPRGWGEKLFF.

The chain is built from TRBV7-2 and TRBJ2-7, with 8 positions matching TRBD1. The germline V gene encodes CDR1 SGHTA and CDR2 FQGNSA. The ends lost 5 bases at V and 5 bases at J; junction bases unmatched: 5. The CDR3 is made up of 13 amino acids. The CDR3 sequence: CASSPGDRNEQYF. The CDR3 DNA is TGTGCCAGCAGCCCGGGGGACAGGAACGAGCAGTACTTC.

In nucleotides, the CDR3 is TGCGCCAGCAGATTACCGGGACAGGGCGCCTACGAGCAGTACTTC. Translating it yields CASRLPGQGAYEQYF. The chain has TRBV5-1 and TRBJ2-7; 9 bases map to TRBD1. CDR1 is SGHRS and CDR2 is YFSETQ in the germline V gene. After removal of 5 bases from V and 2 bases from J, the junction contained 8 bases not matched to a gene. The CDR3 totals 15 residues.